The clone carrying this T cell receptor beta chain was seen at least ten times. Antigen: not known. The germline V gene has CDR1 MNHEY and CDR2 SVGAGI. The J segment lost 2 bases and the V segment lost 2 bases, leaving 8 bases of the junction unmatched. The CDR3 runs 18 residues. The TCR beta CDR3 regions underwent amplification using RNA transcripts as the source. An initial round of RT-PCR targeting the TCR CDR3 relied on the HTBI primer set. TCRdb re-called the multiplex PCR reads through MiXCR, storing one row per CDR3 protein. The sample lists approximately 620,000 distinct CDR3 sequences; roughly 14% were seen once. The data derive from a study of T cells in Graves' hyperthyroidism and ophthalmopathy. Study-level results: Blood held most thyroid clonotypes expanded above 0.001 frequency. Ophthalmopathy was model-predicted a median around 6.1 months pre-onset.

This clonotype was obtained from a woman aged 25 to 39 with Graves' hyperthyroidism that later progressed to Graves' ophthalmopathy. The V call is TRBV6-5, the J call TRBJ2-2; 10 bases match TRBD1. Specimen: blood. CDR3 nucleotides: TGTGCCAGCAGTTACCCCCGGGACAGGGGCCCTAACACCGGGGAGCTGTTTTTT. Translation: CASSYPRDRGPNTGELFF.